This T cell receptor beta chain was documented in a study of spatial heterogeneity in lung cancer. Broader study findings: Ubiquitous expanded tumor TCRs were observed in blood more at resection than follow-up.

Germline V gene lookup returns CDR1 SGHKS and CDR2 YYEKEE (reference sequence). The CDR3 runs 16 residues. Trimming took 0 bases from V and 7 from J, leaving 16 bases between them. Time point specified: sample taken at primary tumor resection. Extraction of whole RNA from tumor, nontumor lung or frozen PBMC preceded unsorted sequencing. Patients with untreated early-stage non-small cell lung cancer, numbering approximately 70, were the donors. This clonotype occurred many times. Its antigen is not known. The library protocol tagged each TCR cDNA with a unique molecular identifier. TCRdb re-derived calls from the 5' RACE reads in MiXCR, one entry per CDR3 protein. The data hold about 38,000 distinct CDR3 sequences, with around 7.5% observed a single time.

The sample was PBMCs, taken at surgery. V usage is TRBV5-5 and J usage is TRBJ1-4, with D perhaps TRBD1 (6 bases). The sequence came from a male donor with early-stage non-small cell lung cancer. CDR3 region: CASSLGTVQVGEKLFF. The CDR3 coding sequence is TGTGCCAGCAGCTTGGGGACAGTCCAAGTGGGTGAAAAACTGTTTTTT.